The subject of this entry is one T cell receptor (beta chain). The data originate from a study of sequential checkpoint blockade in melanoma. The CDR3 length is 14 residues. CDR1 SGHRS and CDR2 YFSETQ come from the germline V gene. The junction had 3 bases not matched to a gene; V was cut back by 0 bases and J by 4 bases. As for treatment: randomized to nivolumab then ipilimumab (arm A) or the reverse (arm B). Sequencing used immunoSEQ multiplex PCR; TCRdb keeps in-frame clones, though not all of them. The data contain approximately 17,000 clones, more than 75% of them singletons. This sequence joins TRBV5-1 and TRBJ2-7; 8 nucleotides match TRBD1. The material sequenced was CD8+ T cells sorted from blood (inferred from file names), taken from a patient given nivolumab and ipilimumab in sequence. This receptor was taken from a human donor with melanoma. This CDR3 reads CASSLGQGRYEQYF. In DNA, the CDR3 is TGCGCCAGCAGCTTGGGACAGGGGAGGTACGAGCAGTACTTC. The full variable domain, in which reference TRBV5-1 and TRBJ2-7 provide the parts outside the CDR3, is KAGVTQTPRYLIKTRGQQVTLSCSPISGHRSVSWYQQTPGQGLQFLFEYFSETQRNKGNFPGRFSGRQFSNSRSEMNVSTLELGDSALYLCASSLGQGRYEQYFGPGTRLTVT.